Below are 16 T cell receptor beta chains sequenced from a single sample in a study of cytomegalovirus exposure and HLA in healthy donors. Sequencing was performed with immunoSEQ multiplex PCR; in TCRdb, only in-frame clones are kept and a portion is missing. This table has approximately 220,000 clones, around nine tenths appearing once. The specimen was PBMCs. These receptors came from a man aged 18 to 35 in good health and CMV-seronegative.

This chain connects TRBV27 to TRBJ2-2, with no clear D. V lost 6 bases and J 2 bases, leaving 13 bases between the germline ends. Germline CDR1 and CDR2: MNHEY and SMNVEV (reference sequence). The CDR3 sequence is 15 residues long. CDR3 bases: TGTGCCAGCAGGTCTGAGAGAACCAACACCGGGGAGCTGTTTTTT. Amino acid sequence: CASRSERTNTGELFF.

The chain couples TRBV2 to TRBJ2-7; a weak D match, TRBD2 (6 bases). The germline gives CDR1 SNHLY, CDR2 FYNNEI. The CDR3 runs to 15 residues. The V end was cut by 6 bases, the J end by 7 bases, with 22 bases between. The CDR3 spells CASSEGLSRIREQYF. CDR3 sequence (DNA): TGTGCCAGCAGCGAGGGACTGAGTCGTATTAGGGAGCAGTACTTC.

The CDR3 nucleotides are TGTGCCAGCGGCCGTAAGCCCCAGCATTTT. It specifies CASGRKPQHF. The rearrangement uses TRBV28 and TRBJ1-5; no clear D gene. Trimming removed 8 bases at V and 8 bases at J, with 7 bases between. The CDR3 is 10 residues long. Germline V lookup: CDR1 MDHEN, CDR2 SYDVKM.

V usage is TRBV27 and J usage is TRBJ2-1; TRBD2 might be the D (6 bases). CDR1 and CDR2 from the germline V gene are MNHEY and SMNVEV (reference sequence). This CDR3 is 15 amino acids long. V dropped 2 bases and J dropped 7 bases, with 15 bases sitting between them. The CDR3 sequence: CASSLVGGVGNEQFF. The DNA of the CDR3 is TGTGCCAGCAGTTTAGTGGGGGGAGTAGGGAATGAGCAGTTCTTC.

This chain links TRBV27 with TRBJ2-7, with TRBD2 matching over 7 bases. This CDR3 has 14 amino acids. Trimming took 6 bases from V and 12 from J; bases not matched to a gene: 17. CDR1 and CDR2 (germline): MNHEY, SMNVEV (reference sequence). The chain's CDR3 is CASRTAGTLPRVYF. DNA for the CDR3: TGTGCCAGCAGGACAGCGGGGACCCTACCGAGAGTGTACTTC.

This rearrangement joins TRBV30 to TRBJ1-2; TRBD1 matches 7 bases. Germline V CDR1 and CDR2: GTSNPN, SVGIG (reference sequence). The J segment lost 4 bases and the V segment lost 3 bases, leaving 2 bases of the junction unmatched. The CDR3 totals 12 residues. CDR3 nucleotide sequence: TGTGCCTGGAGCCCAGGGGGCTATGGCTACACCTTC. As protein: CAWSPGGYGYTF.

This clone was counted between two and nine times. The rearrangement links TRBV30 to TRBJ1-6, with D unresolved. Germline CDR1 is GTSNPN and CDR2 is SVGIG (reference sequence). This CDR3 comprises 15 residues. V dropped 2 bases and J dropped 7 bases, with 15 bases sitting between them. This CDR3 reads CAWSPAQTWNSPLHF. The DNA for the CDR3 is TGTGCCTGGAGTCCCGCCCAGACTTGGAATTCACCCCTCCACTTT.

The chain carries TRBV4-1 and TRBJ2-5, with a weak D call TRBD1 (5 bases). The CDR3 has 14 amino acids. Germline V gives CDR1 MGHRA, CDR2 YSYEKL. Trimming took off 0 bases at V and 10 bases at J, with 15 bases between the two ends. CDR3 DNA: TGCGCCAGCAGCCAAGAAGGAGCCACAGGCGACCAGTACTTC. This translates into CASSQEGATGDQYF.

This chain uses TRBV27 with TRBJ1-6, with D perhaps TRBD1 (6 bases). The CDR3 sequence is 17 residues long. Trimming pared 2 bases from V and 7 bases from J, leaving 18 bases between. CDR1 and CDR2 from the germline V gene are MNHEY and SMNVEV (reference sequence). The CDR3 sequence: CASSLRGQFINNSPLHF. DNA for the CDR3: TGTGCCAGCAGTTTACGTGGACAGTTTATTAACAATTCACCCCTCCACTTT.

The chain has TRBV7-3 and TRBJ2-7; the D gene is possibly TRBD2 (5 bases). CDR3 length equals 15 residues. Germline CDR1 is SGHTA and CDR2 is FQGTGA. The germline V and J ends were trimmed by 3 bases and 2 bases, with 14 bases remaining between them. The CDR3 sequence is CASSLWELSTYEQYF. In nucleotides, the CDR3 is TGTGCCAGCAGCTTGTGGGAGTTGTCAACCTACGAGCAGTACTTC.

The chain is built from TRBV9 and TRBJ1-2; 7 bases are a match to TRBD1. The CDR3 sequence is 15 residues long. Losses at the gene ends were 0 bases for V and 5 bases for J; bases not matched to a gene: 7. Germline V CDR1 and CDR2: SGDLS, YYNGEE. CDR3 in amino acids: CASSVEDTTGYGYTF. CDR3 DNA: TGTGCCAGCAGCGTAGAAGATACGACAGGGTATGGCTACACCTTC.

The gene calls are TRBV4-1 and TRBJ2-1; 8 bases line up with TRBD2. Germline lookup yields CDR1 MGHRA and CDR2 YSYEKL. CDR3 length: 16 amino acids. V trimming: 0 bases; J trimming: 8 bases; junction bases outside the gene matches: 9. CDR3 coding DNA: TGCGCCAGCAGCCAAGAAGTGAGCGGGGGCCTCGATGAGCAGTTCTTC. Amino acid sequence: CASSQEVSGGLDEQFF.

V and J are TRBV7-2 and TRBJ1-2; the match to TRBD1 covers 8 bases. Unmatched junction bases numbered 13, after V lost 5 bases and J lost 8 bases. CDR3 length: 15 residues. CDR1 is SGHTA, CDR2 FQGNSA, per germline. CDR3 sequence reads: CASSQPQDRGGGYTF. The CDR3 DNA reads TGTGCCAGCAGCCAACCACAAGACAGGGGCGGGGGCTACACCTTC.

CDR3 sequence: CASSLTSRGLETQYF. CDR3 in DNA: TGTGCCAGCAGCTTAACCTCAAGGGGGCTTGAGACCCAGTACTTC. This sequence joins TRBV7-2 and TRBJ2-5, with 7 bases aligning to TRBD1. Germline assignment: CDR1 SGHTA and CDR2 FQGNSA. The ends lost 2 bases at V and 5 bases at J; junction bases unmatched: 8. The CDR3 runs to 15 residues.

The chain recombines TRBV19 with TRBJ2-7; TRBD1 is a possible D gene (6 bases). CDR1 LNHDA and CDR2 SQIVND come from the germline V gene (reference sequence). With 6 bases removed from V and 5 bases from J, the gap between germline ends came to 14 bases. This CDR3 has 13 residues. The DNA of the CDR3 is TGTGCCAGTAGCGACAGGTTACCAGACGAGCAGTACTTC. As protein: CASSDRLPDEQYF. Based on the CDR3 plus reference TRBV19 and TRBJ2-7, the full variable domain is DGGITQSPKYLFRKEGQNVTLSCEQNLNHDAMYWYRQDPGQGLRLIYYSQIVNDFQKGDIAEGYSVSREKKESFPLTVTSAQKNPTAFYLCASSDRLPDEQYFGPGTRLTVT.

V usage is TRBV5-1 and J usage is TRBJ2-1; 8 bases agree with TRBD2. CDR3 length equals 18 residues. Losses at the gene ends were 0 bases for V and 2 bases for J; bases not matched to a gene: 10. Germline V CDR1 and CDR2: SGHRS, YFSETQ. The CDR3 sequence: CASSLGTFRTSTYNEQFF. The CDR3 bases are TGCGCCAGCAGCTTGGGTACGTTCAGGACTAGCACCTACAATGAGCAGTTCTTC.